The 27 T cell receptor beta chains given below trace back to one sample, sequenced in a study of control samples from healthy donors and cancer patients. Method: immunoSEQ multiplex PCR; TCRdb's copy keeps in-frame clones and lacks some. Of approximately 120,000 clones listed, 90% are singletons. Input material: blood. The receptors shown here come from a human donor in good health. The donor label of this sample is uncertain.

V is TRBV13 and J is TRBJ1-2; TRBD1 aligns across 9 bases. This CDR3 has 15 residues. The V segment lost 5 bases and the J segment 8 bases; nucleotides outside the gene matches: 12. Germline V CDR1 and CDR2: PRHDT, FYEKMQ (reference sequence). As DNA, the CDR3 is TGTGCCAGCAGCCAACAGGGGGCATTTGTTTGGGGCTACACCTTC. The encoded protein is CASSQQGAFVWGYTF. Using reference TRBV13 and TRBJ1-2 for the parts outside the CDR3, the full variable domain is AAGVIQSPRHLIKEKRETATLKCYPIPRHDTVYWYQQGPGQDPQFLISFYEKMQSDKGSIPDRFSAQQFSDYHSELNMSSLELGDSALYFCASSQQGAFVWGYTFGSGTRLTVV.

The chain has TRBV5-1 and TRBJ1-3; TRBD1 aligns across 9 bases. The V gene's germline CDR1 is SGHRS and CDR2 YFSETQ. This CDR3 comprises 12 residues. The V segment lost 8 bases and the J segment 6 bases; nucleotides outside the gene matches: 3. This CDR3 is CASRDRANTIYF. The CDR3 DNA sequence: TGCGCCAGTAGGGACAGGGCAAACACCATATATTTT. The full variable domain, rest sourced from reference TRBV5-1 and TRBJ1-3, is KAGVTQTPRYLIKTRGQQVTLSCSPISGHRSVSWYQQTPGQGLQFLFEYFSETQRNKGNFPGRFSGRQFSNSRSEMNVSTLELGDSALYLCASRDRANTIYFGEGSWLTVV.

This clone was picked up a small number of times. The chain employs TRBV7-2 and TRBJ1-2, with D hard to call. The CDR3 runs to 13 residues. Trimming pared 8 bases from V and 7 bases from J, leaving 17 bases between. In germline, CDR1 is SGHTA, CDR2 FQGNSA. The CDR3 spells CASRPWWARGYTF. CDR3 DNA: TGTGCCAGCCGGCCGTGGTGGGCTCGTGGCTACACCTTC. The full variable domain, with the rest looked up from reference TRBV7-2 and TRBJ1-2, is GAGVSQSPSNKVTEKGKDVELRCDPISGHTALYWYRQSLGQGLEFLIYFQGNSAPDKSGLPSDRFSAERTGGSVSTLTIQRTQQEDSAVYLCASRPWWARGYTFGSGTRLTVV.

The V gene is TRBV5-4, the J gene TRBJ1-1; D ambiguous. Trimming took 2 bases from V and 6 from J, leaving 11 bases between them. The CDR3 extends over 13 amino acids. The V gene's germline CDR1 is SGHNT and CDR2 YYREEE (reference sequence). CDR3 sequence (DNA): TGTGCCAGCAGCTTTGGAATTCGCGCTGAAGCTTTCTTT. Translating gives CASSFGIRAEAFF. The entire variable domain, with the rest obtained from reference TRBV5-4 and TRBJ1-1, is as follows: ETGVTQSPTHLIKTRGQQVTLRCSSQSGHNTVSWYQQALGQGPQFIFQYYREEENGRGNFPPRFSGLQFPNYSSELNVNALELDDSALYLCASSFGIRAEAFFGQGTRLTVV.

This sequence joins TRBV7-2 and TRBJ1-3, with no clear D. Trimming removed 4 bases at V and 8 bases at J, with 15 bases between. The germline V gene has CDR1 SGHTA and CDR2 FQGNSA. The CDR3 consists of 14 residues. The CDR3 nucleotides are TGTGCCAGCAGCTCACGGAGATGGGCGGACACCATATATTTT. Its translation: CASSSRRWADTIYF.

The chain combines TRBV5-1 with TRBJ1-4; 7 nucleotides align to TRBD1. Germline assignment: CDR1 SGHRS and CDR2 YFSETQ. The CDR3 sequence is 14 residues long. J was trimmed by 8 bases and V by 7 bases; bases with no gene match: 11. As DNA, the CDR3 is TGCGCCAGCGGTCCAGGGGGATCAGAAGAAAAACTGTTTTTT. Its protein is CASGPGGSEEKLFF.

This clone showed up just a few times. The CDR3 coding sequence is TGTGCCAGCAGTAGGGGCAGGGAAGCTTTCTTT. Translation: CASSRGREAFF. The chain recombines TRBV27 with TRBJ1-1; possible D gene TRBD1, 5 bases. CDR1 is MNHEY and CDR2 is SMNVEV in the germline V gene (reference sequence). V was shortened by 5 bases and J by 8 bases, with 9 bases between the two germline ends. CDR3 size: 11 residues.

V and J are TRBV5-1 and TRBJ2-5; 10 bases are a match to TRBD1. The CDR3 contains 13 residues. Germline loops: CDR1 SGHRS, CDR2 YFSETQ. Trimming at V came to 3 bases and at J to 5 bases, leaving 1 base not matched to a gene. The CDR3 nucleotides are TGCGCCAGCAGCTGGGGACAGGGGGAGACCCAGTACTTC. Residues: CASSWGQGETQYF.

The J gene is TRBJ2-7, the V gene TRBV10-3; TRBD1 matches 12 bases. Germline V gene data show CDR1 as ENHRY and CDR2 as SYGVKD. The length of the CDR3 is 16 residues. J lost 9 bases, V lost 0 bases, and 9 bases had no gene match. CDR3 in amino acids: CAISESRGQGASVQYF. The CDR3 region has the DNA TGTGCCATCAGTGAGTCGAGGGGACAGGGGGCCTCCGTGCAGTACTTC.

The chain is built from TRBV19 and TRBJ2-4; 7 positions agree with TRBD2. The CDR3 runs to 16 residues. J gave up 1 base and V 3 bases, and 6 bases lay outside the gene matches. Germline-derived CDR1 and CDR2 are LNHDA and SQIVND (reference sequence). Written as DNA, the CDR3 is TGTGCCAGTAGTATTGTGGGGAGGGGTGCCAAAAACATTCAGTACTTC. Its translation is CASSIVGRGAKNIQYF.

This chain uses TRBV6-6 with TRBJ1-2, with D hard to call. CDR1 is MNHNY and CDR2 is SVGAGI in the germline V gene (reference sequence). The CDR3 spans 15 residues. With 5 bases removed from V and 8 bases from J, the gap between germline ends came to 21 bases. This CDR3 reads CASSTAAPAVLGYTF. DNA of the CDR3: TGTGCCAGCAGTACGGCGGCCCCAGCGGTGTTGGGCTACACCTTC.

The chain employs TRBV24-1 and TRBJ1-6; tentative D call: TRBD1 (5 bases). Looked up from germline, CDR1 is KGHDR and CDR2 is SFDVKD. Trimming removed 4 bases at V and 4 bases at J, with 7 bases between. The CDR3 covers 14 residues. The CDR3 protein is CATSDGGYNSPLHF. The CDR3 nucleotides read TGTGCCACCAGTGACGGGGGGTATAATTCACCCCTCCACTTT.

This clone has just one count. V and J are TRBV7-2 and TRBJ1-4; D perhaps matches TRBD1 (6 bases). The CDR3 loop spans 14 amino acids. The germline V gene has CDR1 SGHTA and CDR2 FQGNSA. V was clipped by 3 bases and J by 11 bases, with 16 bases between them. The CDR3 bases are TGTGCCAGCAGCTTGGGCAGGGGAGGGTTGAAACTGTTTTTT. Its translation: CASSLGRGGLKLFF.

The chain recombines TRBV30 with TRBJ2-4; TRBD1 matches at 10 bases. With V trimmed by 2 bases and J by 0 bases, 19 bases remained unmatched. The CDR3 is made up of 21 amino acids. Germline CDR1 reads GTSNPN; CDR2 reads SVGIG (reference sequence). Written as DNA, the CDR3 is TGTGCCTGGAGTTTATCTCCGGGACAGGGGCTTCGCACTCTAGCCAAAAACATTCAGTACTTC. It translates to CAWSLSPGQGLRTLAKNIQYF.

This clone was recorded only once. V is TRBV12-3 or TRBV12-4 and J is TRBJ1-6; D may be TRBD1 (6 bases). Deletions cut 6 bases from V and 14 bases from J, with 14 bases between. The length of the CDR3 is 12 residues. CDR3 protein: CASRSKGGALHF. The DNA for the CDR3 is TGTGCCAGCAGGTCTAAAGGGGGGGCCCTCCACTTT.

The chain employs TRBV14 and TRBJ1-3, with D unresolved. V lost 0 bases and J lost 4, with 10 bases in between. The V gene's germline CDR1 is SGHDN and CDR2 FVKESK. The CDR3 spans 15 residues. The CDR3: CASSQEWQDGNTIYF. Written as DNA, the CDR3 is TGTGCCAGCAGCCAAGAATGGCAGGACGGAAACACCATATATTTT.

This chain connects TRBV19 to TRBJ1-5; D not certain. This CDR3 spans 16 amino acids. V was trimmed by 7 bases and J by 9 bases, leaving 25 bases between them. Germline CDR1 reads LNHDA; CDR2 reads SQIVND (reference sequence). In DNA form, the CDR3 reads TGTGCCAGTAATCCAGCGGTGGGAGGGTCAGTGGGGCCCCAGCATTTT. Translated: CASNPAVGGSVGPQHF. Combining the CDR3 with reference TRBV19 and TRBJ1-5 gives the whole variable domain DGGITQSPKYLFRKEGQNVTLSCEQNLNHDAMYWYRQDPGQGLRLIYYSQIVNDFQKGDIAEGYSVSREKKESFPLTVTSAQKNPTAFYLCASNPAVGGSVGPQHFGDGTRLSIL.

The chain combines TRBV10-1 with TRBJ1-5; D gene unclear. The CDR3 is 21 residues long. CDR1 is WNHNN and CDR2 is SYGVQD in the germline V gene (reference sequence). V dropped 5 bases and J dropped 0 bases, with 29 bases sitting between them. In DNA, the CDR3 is TGCGCCAGCAGTTACACTTACAAAGAAACAAGCCAGGTGTATAGCAATCAGCCCCAGCATTTT. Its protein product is CASSYTYKETSQVYSNQPQHF.

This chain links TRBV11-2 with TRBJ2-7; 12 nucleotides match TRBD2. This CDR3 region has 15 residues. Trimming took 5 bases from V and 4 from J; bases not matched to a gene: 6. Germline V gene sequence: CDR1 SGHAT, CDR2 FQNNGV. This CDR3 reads CASSPLAGGQYEQYF. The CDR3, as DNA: TGTGCCAGCAGCCCCCTAGCGGGGGGGCAGTACGAGCAGTACTTC. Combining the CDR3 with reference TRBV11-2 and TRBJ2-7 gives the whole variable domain EAGVAQSPRYKIIEKRQSVAFWCNPISGHATLYWYQQILGQGPKLLIQFQNNGVVDDSQLPKDRFSAERLKGVDSTLKIQPAKLEDSAVYLCASSPLAGGQYEQYFGPGTRLTVT.

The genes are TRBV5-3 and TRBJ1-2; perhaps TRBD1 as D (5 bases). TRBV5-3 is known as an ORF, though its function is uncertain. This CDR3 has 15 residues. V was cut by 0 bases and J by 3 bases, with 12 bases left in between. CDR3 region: CARSLGQPEDYGYTF. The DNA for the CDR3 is TGTGCCAGAAGCTTGGGACAGCCAGAGGACTATGGCTACACCTTC.

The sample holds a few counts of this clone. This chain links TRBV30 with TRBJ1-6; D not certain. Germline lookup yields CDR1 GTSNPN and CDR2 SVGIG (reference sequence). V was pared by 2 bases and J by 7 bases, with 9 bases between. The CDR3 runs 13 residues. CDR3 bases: TGTGCCTGGAGTACCCCCAGCAATTCACCCCTCCACTTT. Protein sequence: CAWSTPSNSPLHF.

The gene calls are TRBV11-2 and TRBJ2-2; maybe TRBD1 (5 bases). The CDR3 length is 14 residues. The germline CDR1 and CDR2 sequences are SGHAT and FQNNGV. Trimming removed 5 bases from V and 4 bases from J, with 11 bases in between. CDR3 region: CASSPTDPTGELFF. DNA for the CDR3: TGTGCCAGCAGCCCGACAGACCCCACCGGGGAGCTGTTTTTT.

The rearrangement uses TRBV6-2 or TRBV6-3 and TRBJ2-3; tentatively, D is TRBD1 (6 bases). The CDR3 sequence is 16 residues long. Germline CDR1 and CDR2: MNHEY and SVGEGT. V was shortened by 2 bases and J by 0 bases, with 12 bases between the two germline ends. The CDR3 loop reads CASSYRGQDSTDTQYF. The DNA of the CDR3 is TGTGCCAGCAGTTACCGGGGACAAGATAGCACAGATACGCAGTATTTT.

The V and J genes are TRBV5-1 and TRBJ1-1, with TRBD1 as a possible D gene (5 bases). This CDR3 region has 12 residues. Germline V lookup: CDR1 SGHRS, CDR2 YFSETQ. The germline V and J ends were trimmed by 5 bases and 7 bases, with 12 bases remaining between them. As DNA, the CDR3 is TGCGCCAGCAGAAGGGAGGGGAATGAAGCTTTCTTT. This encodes CASRREGNEAFF.

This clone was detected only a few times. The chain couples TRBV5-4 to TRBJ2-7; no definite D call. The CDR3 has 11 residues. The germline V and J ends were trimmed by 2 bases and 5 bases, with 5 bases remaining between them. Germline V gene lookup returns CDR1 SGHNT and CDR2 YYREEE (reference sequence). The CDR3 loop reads CASSFSDEQYF. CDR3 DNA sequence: TGTGCCAGCAGCTTCAGCGACGAGCAGTACTTC. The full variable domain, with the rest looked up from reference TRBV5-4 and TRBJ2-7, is ETGVTQSPTHLIKTRGQQVTLRCSSQSGHNTVSWYQQALGQGPQFIFQYYREEENGRGNFPPRFSGLQFPNYSSELNVNALELDDSALYLCASSFSDEQYFGPGTRLTVT.

CDR3 in amino acids: CASSRDYSYEQYF. CDR3 DNA: TGTGCCAGCAGTCGGGACTACTCCTACGAGCAGTACTTC. V gene TRBV12-3 or TRBV12-4 combines with J gene TRBJ2-7, with 7 nucleotides matching TRBD2. The CDR3 loop spans 13 amino acids. Trimming took 5 bases from V and 0 from J; bases not matched to a gene: 1.

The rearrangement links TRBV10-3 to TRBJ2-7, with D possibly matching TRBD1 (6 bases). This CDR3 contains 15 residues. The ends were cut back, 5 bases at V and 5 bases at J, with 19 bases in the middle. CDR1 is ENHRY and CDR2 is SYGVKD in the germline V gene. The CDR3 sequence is CAISSGTQGLNEQYF. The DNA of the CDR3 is TGTGCCATCAGTTCCGGGACCCAGGGGTTAAACGAGCAGTACTTC.